This T cell receptor beta chain appears in the sequencing data of a study of early T cells in non-severe SARS-CoV-2 infection (dated by TCRdb to 2020 to 2023). Regarding the complete study: Because TCR sequencing relied on bulk RNA taken from unsorted whole blood, pairing of alpha and beta chains was not possible.

Libraries were prepared through 5' RACE. Sequencing took place on a NextSeq 500. Unique molecular identifiers were attached to individual cDNA molecules in the TCR library protocol so that sequencing error and PCR bias could be corrected. Both TCR alpha and beta chains were sequenced, and tight co-correlation was observed between alpha and beta sequence abundances in each sample. Per the original workflow: Decombinator V4 was used to perform V gene, J gene and CDR3 annotation of TCR sequences. Expanded TCRs were defined as changing significantly between any two time points under a Poisson model with p below 0.0001. Abundances of TCRs were expressed as counts per million after normalisation to the total number of TCRs sequenced in each sample. MAIT TCRs were defined by TRAV1-2 paired with TRAJ12, TRAJ20 or TRAJ33, and iNKT TCRs by TRAV10 paired with TRAJ18. VDJdb, accessed on 1 November 2021, was searched for TCRs annotated for CMV, EBV and SARS-CoV-2, and TCRs annotated for more than one antigen were excluded. TCRdb took the public reads, trimmed them with fastp at Q25, ran MiXCR for clone calling and kept in-frame beta chains. Each CDR3 protein gets just one entry, which takes the most common genes and DNA from the rows behind it. The V and J calls follow TCRdb's processing rather than the paper's. The sample includes 80,000 or so distinct CDR3 sequences, with about 14% observed a single time. Of the sample, around 12% falls within the top ten clones.

CDR1 SEHNR and CDR2 FQNEAQ were looked up in the germline V gene (reference sequence). V sheds 5 bases and J sheds 0 bases, leaving 14 bases between their ends. From its cysteine to its phenylalanine, the CDR3 spans 17 amino acids. Just the 51-base CDR3 DNA is kept, in frame starting at base 1. Results and caveats for the whole study, not just this receptor: Matching against VDJdb was skewed toward anti-spike CD8 responses, likely underestimated virus-specific expansions, and missed private and CD4 specificities.

In this sample, this clonotype turned up many times. Its antigen is still unknown. One base away there is no much larger clone; base qualities are not given. This was a case-control study nested in a cohort of healthcare workers in London, UK, who had nasopharyngeal swab PCR tests and blood samples taken every week. Between 23 and 31 March 2020, the week of the UK lockdown, healthcare workers were enrolled and then followed up weekly for as long as 16 weeks. This clonotype was sampled from an adult who was a healthcare worker with PCR-confirmed SARS-CoV-2 infection or an uninfected control (not recorded which). The source material was whole blood. The chain couples TRBV7-9 to TRBJ2-6; possibly the D gene is TRBD2, per 6 matching bases. The CDR3 reads CASSPRGPNSGANVLTF. The nucleotide sequence reads as follows: TGTGCCAGCAGCCCGCGGGGCCCAAACTCTGGGGCCAACGTCCTGACTTTC.